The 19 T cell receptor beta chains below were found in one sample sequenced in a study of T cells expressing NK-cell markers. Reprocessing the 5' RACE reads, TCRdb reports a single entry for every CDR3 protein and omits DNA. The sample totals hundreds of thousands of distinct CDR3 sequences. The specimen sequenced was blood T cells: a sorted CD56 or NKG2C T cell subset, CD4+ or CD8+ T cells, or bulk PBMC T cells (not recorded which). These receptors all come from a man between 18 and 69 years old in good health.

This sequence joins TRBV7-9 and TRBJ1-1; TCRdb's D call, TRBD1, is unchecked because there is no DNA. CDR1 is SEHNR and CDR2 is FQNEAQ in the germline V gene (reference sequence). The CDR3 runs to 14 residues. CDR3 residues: CASYRTGMNTEAFF.

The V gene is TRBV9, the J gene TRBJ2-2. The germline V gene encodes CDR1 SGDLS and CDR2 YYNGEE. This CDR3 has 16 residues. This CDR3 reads CASSVEPPPNTGELFF.

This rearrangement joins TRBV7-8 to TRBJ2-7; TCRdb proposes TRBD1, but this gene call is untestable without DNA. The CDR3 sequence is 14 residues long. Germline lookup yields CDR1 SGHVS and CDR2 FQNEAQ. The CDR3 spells CASSWGQARPEQYF.

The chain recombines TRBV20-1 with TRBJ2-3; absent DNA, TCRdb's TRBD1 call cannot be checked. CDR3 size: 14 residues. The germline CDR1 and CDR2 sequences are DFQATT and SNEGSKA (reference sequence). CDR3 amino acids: CSAVYRGGTDTQYF.

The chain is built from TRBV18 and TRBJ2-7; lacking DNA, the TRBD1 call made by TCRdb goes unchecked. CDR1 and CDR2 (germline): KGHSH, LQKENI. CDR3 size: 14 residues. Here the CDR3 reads CASSHTQGGYEQYF. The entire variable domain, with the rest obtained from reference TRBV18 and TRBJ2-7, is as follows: NAGVMQNPRHLVRRRGQEARLRCSPMKGHSHVYWYRQLPEEGLKFMVYLQKENIIDESGMPKERFSAEFPKEGPSILRIQQVVRGDSAAYFCASSHTQGGYEQYFGPGTRLTVT.

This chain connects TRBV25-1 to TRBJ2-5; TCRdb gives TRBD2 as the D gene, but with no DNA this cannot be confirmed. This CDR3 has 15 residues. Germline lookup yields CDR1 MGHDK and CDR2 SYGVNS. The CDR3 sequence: CASSAWTAAAETQYF.

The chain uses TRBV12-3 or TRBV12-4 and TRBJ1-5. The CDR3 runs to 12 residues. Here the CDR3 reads CASSPIVGPQHF.

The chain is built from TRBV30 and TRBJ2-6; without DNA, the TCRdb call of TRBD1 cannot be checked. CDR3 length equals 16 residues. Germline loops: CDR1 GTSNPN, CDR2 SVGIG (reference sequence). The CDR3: CAWGDKSPSGANVLTF. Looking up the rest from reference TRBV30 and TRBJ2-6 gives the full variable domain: SQTIHQWPATLVQPVGSPLSLECTVEGTSNPNLYWYRQAAGRGLQLLFYSVGIGQISSEVPQNLSASRPQDRQFILSSKKLLLSDSGFYLCAWGDKSPSGANVLTFGAGSRLTVL.

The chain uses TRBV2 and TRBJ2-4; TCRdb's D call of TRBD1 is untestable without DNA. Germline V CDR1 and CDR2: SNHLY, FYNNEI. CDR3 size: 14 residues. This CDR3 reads CASSAGTLINIQYF.

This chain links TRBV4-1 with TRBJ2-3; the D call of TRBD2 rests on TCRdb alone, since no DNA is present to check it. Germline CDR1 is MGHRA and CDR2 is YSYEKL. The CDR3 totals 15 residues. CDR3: CASSELAGVADTQYF.

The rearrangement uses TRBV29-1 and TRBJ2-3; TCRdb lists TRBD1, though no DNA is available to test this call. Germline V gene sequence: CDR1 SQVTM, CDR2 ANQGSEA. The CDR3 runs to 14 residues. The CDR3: CSTLRDRGTDTQYF.

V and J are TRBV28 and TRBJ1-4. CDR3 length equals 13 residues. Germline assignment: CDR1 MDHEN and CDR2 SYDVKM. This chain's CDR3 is CASSLVGAEKLFF.

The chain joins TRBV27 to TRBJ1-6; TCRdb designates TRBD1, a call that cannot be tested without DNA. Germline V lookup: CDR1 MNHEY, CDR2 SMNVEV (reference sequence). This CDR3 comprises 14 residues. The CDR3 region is CASSPRQGQSPLHF.

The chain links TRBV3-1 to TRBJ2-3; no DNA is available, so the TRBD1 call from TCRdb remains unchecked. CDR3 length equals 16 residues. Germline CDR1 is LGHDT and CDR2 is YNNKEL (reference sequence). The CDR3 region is CASSRRQGIPTDTQYF.

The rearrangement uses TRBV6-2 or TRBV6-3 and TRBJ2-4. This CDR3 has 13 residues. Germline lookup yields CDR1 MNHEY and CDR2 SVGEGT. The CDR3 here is CASSYSNGYIQYF.

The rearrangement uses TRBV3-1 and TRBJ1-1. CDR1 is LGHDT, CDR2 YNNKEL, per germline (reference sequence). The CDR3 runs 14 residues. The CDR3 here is CASSQGVYNTEAFF.

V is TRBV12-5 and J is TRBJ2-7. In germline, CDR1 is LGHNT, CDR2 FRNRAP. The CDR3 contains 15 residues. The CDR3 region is CASGLDRGSTYEQYF.

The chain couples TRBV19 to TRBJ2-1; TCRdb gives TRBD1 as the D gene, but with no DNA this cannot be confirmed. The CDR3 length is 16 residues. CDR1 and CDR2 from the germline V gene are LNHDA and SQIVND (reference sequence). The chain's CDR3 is CASSIAAGTPYNEQFF.

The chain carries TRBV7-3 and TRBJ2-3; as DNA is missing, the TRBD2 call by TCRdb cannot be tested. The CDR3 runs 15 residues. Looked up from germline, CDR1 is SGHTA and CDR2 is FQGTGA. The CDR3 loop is CASSLTKRGVDTQYF.